The 8 T cell receptor beta chains reported below all come from one sample, sequenced in a study of shared T cell receptors in the human thymus. Here immunoSEQ multiplex PCR was the method, and the copy in TCRdb shows in-frame clones only, minus some. This repertoire shows just under 550,000 clones, around 82% found once; its top ten account for 0.013%. The same data also contributed to another study, on human thymus T cells.

The material sequenced was thymocytes. The receptors shown here come from a boy younger than two with a congenital heart defect.

The chain carries TRBV4-1 and TRBJ1-5; TRBD1 is a possible D gene (5 bases). V lost 3 bases to trimming and J lost 0 bases, with 9 bases between them. The CDR3 totals 15 residues. Germline V CDR1 and CDR2: MGHRA, YSYEKL. This CDR3 reads CASSHPTDSNQPQHF. CDR3 nucleotide sequence: TGCGCCAGCAGCCACCCGACAGATAGCAATCAGCCCCAGCATTTT.

This clone was seen more than once but under ten times. The rearrangement joins TRBV19 to TRBJ2-7, with D possibly matching TRBD1 (5 bases). Germline V lookup: CDR1 LNHDA, CDR2 SQIVND (reference sequence). Trimming took 0 bases from V and 0 from J, leaving 21 bases between them. The CDR3 sequence is 19 residues long. CDR3 nucleotides: TGTGCCAGTAGTATAGACTATGGAGACCGACAGATGAGCTCCTACGAGCAGTACTTC. It translates to CASSIDYGDRQMSSYEQYF.

This rearrangement joins TRBV9 to TRBJ1-2; D may be TRBD1 (5 bases). Trimming took 0 bases from V and 2 from J, leaving 11 bases between them. Per the germline V gene, CDR1 is SGDLS and CDR2 is YYNGEE. There are 15 residues in the CDR3. The CDR3 protein is CASSVDETANYGYTF. Written as DNA, the CDR3 is TGTGCCAGCAGCGTAGACGAGACAGCGAACTATGGCTACACCTTC.

The rearrangement joins TRBV27 to TRBJ1-2, with D tentatively TRBD1 (5 bases). From germline, CDR1 is MNHEY and CDR2 SMNVEV (reference sequence). V lost 5 bases and J lost 3, with 34 bases in between. This CDR3 is built from 21 residues. Here the CDR3 reads CASSLSPTIPTQATLHYGYTF. The CDR3, as DNA: TGTGCCAGCAGTCTTTCACCAACGATCCCCACACAGGCGACACTTCACTATGGCTACACCTTC.

This clone was picked up a small number of times. J is TRBJ1-1 and V is TRBV19, with 7 positions matching TRBD1. The germline CDR1 and CDR2 sequences are LNHDA and SQIVND (reference sequence). The CDR3 spans 14 residues. The CDR3 is CVTIAGTVNTEAFF. The CDR3 nucleotides are TGTGTCACCATAGCCGGGACAGTGAACACTGAAGCTTTCTTT.

The chain links TRBV6-5 to TRBJ2-7, with 7 bases fitting TRBD1. This CDR3 has 16 residues. J gave up 3 bases and V 0 bases, and 8 bases lay outside the gene matches. Germline CDR1 MNHEY, CDR2 SVGAGI. The CDR3 spells CASSYSATGQYYEQYF. The CDR3 DNA reads TGTGCCAGCAGTTACTCCGCGACGGGACAGTACTACGAGCAGTACTTC.

This chain joins TRBV30 and TRBJ2-7; TRBD2 agrees at 7 bases. The CDR3 sequence is 18 residues long. With 4 bases clipped from V and 5 bases from J, the junction kept 23 bases outside the gene matches. CDR1 is GTSNPN and CDR2 is SVGIG in the germline V gene (reference sequence). The DNA for the CDR3 is TGTGCCTGGACCCTCGACGGCCACATGGCGGGAGTGGTGGACGAGCAGTACTTC. It codes for CAWTLDGHMAGVVDEQYF.

With regard to this clone: The sample contains more than one DNA sequence encoding this CDR3. The chain employs TRBV28 and TRBJ2-7; 9 nucleotides match TRBD1. There are 13 residues in the CDR3. Losses at the gene ends were 6 bases for V and 5 bases for J; bases not matched to a gene: 5. Germline V gene sequence: CDR1 MDHEN, CDR2 SYDVKM. Here the CDR3 reads CASSRDRVDEQYF. The DNA for the CDR3 is TGTGCCAGCAGCCGGGACAGGGTCGACGAGCAGTACTTC.